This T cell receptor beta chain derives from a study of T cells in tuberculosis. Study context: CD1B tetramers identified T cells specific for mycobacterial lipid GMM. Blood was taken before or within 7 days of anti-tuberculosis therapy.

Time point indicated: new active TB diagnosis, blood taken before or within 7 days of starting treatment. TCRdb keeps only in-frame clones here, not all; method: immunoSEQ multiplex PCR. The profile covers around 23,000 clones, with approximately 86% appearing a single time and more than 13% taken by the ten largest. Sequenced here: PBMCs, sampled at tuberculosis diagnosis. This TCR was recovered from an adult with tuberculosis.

CDR3 coding DNA: TGTGCCAGCAGCAAGACTAGCGGGAGAATCAAGACCCAGTACTTC. Its protein product is CASSKTSGRIKTQYF. The rearrangement joins TRBV7-2 to TRBJ2-5, with TRBD2 matching over 12 bases. Germline V gene sequence: CDR1 SGHTA, CDR2 FQGNSA. J gave up 6 bases and V 5 bases, and 7 bases lay outside the gene matches. The CDR3 is made up of 15 amino acids.